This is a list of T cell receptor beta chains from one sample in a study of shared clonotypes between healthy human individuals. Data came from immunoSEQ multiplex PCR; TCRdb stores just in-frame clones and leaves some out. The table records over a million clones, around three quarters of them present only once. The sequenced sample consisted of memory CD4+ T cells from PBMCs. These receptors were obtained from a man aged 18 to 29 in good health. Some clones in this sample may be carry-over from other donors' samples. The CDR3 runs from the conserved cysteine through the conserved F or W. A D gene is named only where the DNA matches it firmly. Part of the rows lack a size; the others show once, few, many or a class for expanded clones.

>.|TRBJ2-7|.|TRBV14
TGTGCCAGCAGCCAATTGACAGGACACTACGAGCAGTACTTC
CASSQLTGHYEQYF
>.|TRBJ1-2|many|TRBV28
TGTGCCAGCAGGCCTGGAGCCCTCCATTATGGCTACACCTTC
CASRPGALHYGYTF
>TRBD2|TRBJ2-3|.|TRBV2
TGTGCCAGCAGGGGAACCTCTAGCGGAGGCACAGATACGCAGTATTTT
CASRGTSSGGTDTQYF
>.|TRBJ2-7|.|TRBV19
TGTGCCAGTAGTACCCTCTCAACGCGGGCGGTGGGCTACGAGCAGTACTTC
CASSTLSTRAVGYEQYF
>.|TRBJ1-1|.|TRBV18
TGTGCCAGCTCACCACCGGGTCTTGGAGGGGTGTCTTTCTTT
CASSPPGLGGVSFF
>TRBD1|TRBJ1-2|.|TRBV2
TGTGCCAGCAGTGACGTGAGACAGGGGGCGCGCTATGGCTACACCTTC
CASSDVRQGARYGYTF
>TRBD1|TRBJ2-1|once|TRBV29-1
TGCAGCGTTCCGACAGGGAAGGGTTACAATGAGCAGTTCTTC
CSVPTGKGYNEQFF
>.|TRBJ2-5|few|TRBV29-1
TGCAGCGTTGCCCCCCGGGACCCACAAGAGACCCAGTACTTC
CSVAPRDPQETQYF
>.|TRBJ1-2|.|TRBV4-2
TGTGCCAGCAGCCAAGGATCCAGTAACTATGGCTACACCTTC
CASSQGSSNYGYTF
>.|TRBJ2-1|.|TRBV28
TGTGCCAGCAGAGAGAAAGCTGAGCAGTTCTTC
CASREKAEQFF